The rows below give T cell receptor beta chains drawn from one sample of a study of blood T cell repertoires in COVID-19. Assay: immunoSEQ multiplex PCR; the TCRdb copy retains only in-frame clones and omits some. This table has some 150,000 clones, 75% to 90% appearing once. Sequencing was performed on peripheral blood. The receptors here all came from a woman aged 40 to 50 with acute or convalescent COVID-19. CDR3s include the opening cysteine and the closing phenylalanine or tryptophan.

j_call v_call cdr3_aa
TRBJ2-3 TRBV11-1 CASSLRVSGTDTQYF
TRBJ2-6 TRBV7-2 CASSKALSGANVLTF
TRBJ2-1 TRBV7-2 CASSKRPAGGMTYNEQFF
TRBJ2-2 TRBV30 CAWTPLGVGELFF
TRBJ2-1 TRBV24-1 CATSDLAGDANEQFF
TRBJ2-1 TRBV19 CASSTLGTGYVEQFF
TRBJ1-6 TRBV2 CASSDGQGGSPLHF
TRBJ1-5 TRBV19 CASSGTGGNLAQHF
TRBJ1-3 TRBV11-2 CASTVNRNSGNTIYF
TRBJ2-7 TRBV7-9 CASREAVAGRDEQYF
TRBJ2-6 TRBV4-2 CASSPSGGGANVLTF
TRBJ2-1 TRBV29-1 CSVPSTSGHEQFF
TRBJ2-1 TRBV24-1 CATSDDRDSINEQFF
TRBJ2-7 TRBV21-1 CASSKGTLGGPLRSYEQYF
TRBJ1-5 TRBV28 CASSLAGRGSNQPQHF
TRBJ2-7 TRBV7-6 CASSIGPVGSSYEQYF
TRBJ1-5 TRBV6-1 CASSDRSLPQHF
TRBJ2-3 TRBV5-6 CASSPPGGPIGTDTQYF
TRBJ1-2 TRBV6-5 CASSQTTGKYGYTF
TRBJ1-2 TRBV2 CASTPQGTCTF
TRBJ2-5 TRBV27 CASSTRTGGRVLGETQYF
TRBJ1-6 TRBV4-2 CASSQTGQVNSPLHF
TRBJ1-2 TRBV12-3/TRBV12-4 CASSPGVDYGYTF
TRBJ1-5 TRBV19 CAARTSSLGSQPQHF
TRBJ1-6 TRBV5-8 CASRMYAGGDSPLHF
TRBJ2-5 TRBV12-3/TRBV12-4 CASSLEHETQYF
TRBJ2-1 TRBV27 CASRLAGPESSYNEQFF
TRBJ1-1 TRBV6-1 CASSEVGGDIPNTEAFF
TRBJ1-1 TRBV18 CASLLGQGTEAFF
TRBJ2-3 TRBV6-5 CASRSGTNSRTQYF
TRBJ2-1 TRBV25-1 CASRDRYNEQFF
TRBJ2-7 TRBV6-2/TRBV6-3 CASSYSIRLSSYEQYF
TRBJ1-1 TRBV27 CASSMSQGYTEAFF
TRBJ2-6 TRBV5-6 CASSPGGPTGANVLTF
TRBJ2-7 TRBV2 CASSEGDTYEQYF